This is a list of T cell receptor beta chains from one sample in a study of cytomegalovirus exposure and HLA in healthy donors. Sequencing was performed with immunoSEQ multiplex PCR; in TCRdb, only in-frame clones are kept and a portion is missing. Of fewer than 150,000 clones in the sample, around nine tenths were seen once. The specimen was PBMCs. These receptors all stem from a man aged 18 to 30 in good health and CMV-seropositive. Each CDR3 is given with its conserved first and last residue. A D gene is named only where the DNA matches it firmly. Clone sizes are given selectively: once, few, many, or a class where the clone is expanded.

CDR3 DNA: TGTGCCATCAGTGAGAACAGGGGATCGGACACTGAAGCTTTCTTT; CDR3 protein: CAISENRGSDTEAFF; D gene: TRBD1; J gene: TRBJ1-1; V gene: TRBV10-3; clone size: NA
CDR3 DNA: TGTGCCAGCGCCGGGACAGGACGGCACATGAACACTGAAGCTTTCTTT; CDR3 protein: CASAGTGRHMNTEAFF; D gene: TRBD1; J gene: TRBJ1-1; V gene: TRBV18; clone size: NA
CDR3 DNA: TGTGCCACCAGCAGAGATCGGGAGCGGGAGAAATCGGGGGAGCTGTTTTTT; CDR3 protein: CATSRDREREKSGELFF; D gene: TRBD2; J gene: TRBJ2-2; V gene: TRBV15; clone size: once
CDR3 DNA: TGTGCCTGGAGTGTAATGGGGGAGGCACATGAGCAGTTCTTC; CDR3 protein: CAWSVMGEAHEQFF; D gene: NA; J gene: TRBJ2-1; V gene: TRBV30; clone size: NA
CDR3 DNA: TGTGCCAGCAGTTTCGGACAGGGAGCCGATACGCAGTATTTT; CDR3 protein: CASSFGQGADTQYF; D gene: TRBD1; J gene: TRBJ2-3; V gene: TRBV11-2; clone size: NA
CDR3 DNA: TGTGCCATCAGTGAGGTGGGCGCAGCTAACTATGGCTACACCTTC; CDR3 protein: CAISEVGAANYGYTF; D gene: NA; J gene: TRBJ1-2; V gene: TRBV10-3; clone size: NA
CDR3 DNA: TGTGCCAGCAGTTACTCCTGGGGGGAGGGCCGCGAGCAGTACTTC; CDR3 protein: CASSYSWGEGREQYF; D gene: TRBD2; J gene: TRBJ2-7; V gene: TRBV6-5; clone size: NA
CDR3 DNA: TGTGCCAGCAGCGTAGCAGGGTACACTGAAGCTTTCTTT; CDR3 protein: CASSVAGYTEAFF; D gene: NA; J gene: TRBJ1-1; V gene: TRBV9; clone size: NA
CDR3 DNA: TGTGCCAGCAGCGCCTCCGGGACAAGGGTAGGGACTGAAGCTTTCTTT; CDR3 protein: CASSASGTRVGTEAFF; D gene: NA; J gene: TRBJ1-1; V gene: TRBV9; clone size: NA
CDR3 DNA: TGTGCCAGCAGTCAACAGGGGTATGGCTACACCTTC; CDR3 protein: CASSQQGYGYTF; D gene: TRBD1; J gene: TRBJ1-2; V gene: TRBV6-1; clone size: few
CDR3 DNA: TGTGCCAGCAGTGAAGCGACGGGACAGGGGTATAGCAATCAGCCCCAGCATTTT; CDR3 protein: CASSEATGQGYSNQPQHF; D gene: TRBD1; J gene: TRBJ1-5; V gene: TRBV6-1; clone size: NA
CDR3 DNA: TGTGCCAGCACCGCGAGGGGGGGAACCACCGGGGAGCTGTTTTTT; CDR3 protein: CASTARGGTTGELFF; D gene: NA; J gene: TRBJ2-2; V gene: TRBV6-6; clone size: NA
CDR3 DNA: TGTGCTAGTGGTTTGGGGACACATGGGACCGGGGAGCTGTTTTTT; CDR3 protein: CASGLGTHGTGELFF; D gene: NA; J gene: TRBJ2-2; V gene: TRBV12-5; clone size: NA
CDR3 DNA: TGTGCCACCAGGGTCGGAGACACTGAAGCTTTCTTT; CDR3 protein: CATRVGDTEAFF; D gene: NA; J gene: TRBJ1-1; V gene: TRBV27; clone size: NA
CDR3 DNA: TGCGCCAGCAGACCCTCGGGAGCCAATGAGCAGTTCTTC; CDR3 protein: CASRPSGANEQFF; D gene: NA; J gene: TRBJ2-1; V gene: TRBV4-1; clone size: NA
CDR3 DNA: TGTGCCAGCAGCAAAAGACCGACAGTGGGGGAGCTGTTTTTT; CDR3 protein: CASSKRPTVGELFF; D gene: NA; J gene: TRBJ2-2; V gene: TRBV21-1; clone size: NA
CDR3 DNA: TGCAGTGCTGGAATTACCGGGGAGCAGTACTTC; CDR3 protein: CSAGITGEQYF; D gene: NA; J gene: TRBJ2-7; V gene: TRBV20-1; clone size: NA
CDR3 DNA: TGTGCCAGCAGCGTAGGACAGAACTACGAGCAGTACTTC; CDR3 protein: CASSVGQNYEQYF; D gene: NA; J gene: TRBJ2-7; V gene: TRBV9; clone size: once
CDR3 DNA: TGTGCCAGCTCACCACCTCCACAGAGAGAAAAACTGTTTTTT; CDR3 protein: CASSPPPQREKLFF; D gene: NA; J gene: TRBJ1-4; V gene: TRBV18; clone size: many
CDR3 DNA: TGTGCCAGCAGCTTAATGGAGGTTGAAGCTTTCTTT; CDR3 protein: CASSLMEVEAFF; D gene: NA; J gene: TRBJ1-1; V gene: TRBV11-2; clone size: NA
CDR3 DNA: TGTGCCAGTAGTAGAACTAGCGGGAGTTCCTACGAGCAGTACTTC; CDR3 protein: CASSRTSGSSYEQYF; D gene: TRBD2; J gene: TRBJ2-7; V gene: TRBV19; clone size: NA
CDR3 DNA: TGTGCCTGGAGTGCCCACAACTCTGGGGCCAACGTCCTGACTTTC; CDR3 protein: CAWSAHNSGANVLTF; D gene: NA; J gene: TRBJ2-6; V gene: TRBV30; clone size: NA
CDR3 DNA: TGTGCCAGCAGCTTACGGGTGCGGGGCTACACCTTC; CDR3 protein: CASSLRVRGYTF; D gene: NA; J gene: TRBJ1-2; V gene: TRBV7-9; clone size: few
CDR3 DNA: TGCGCCAGCAGCTTGGTACAGGCCCCAAATAATTCACCCCTCCACTTT; CDR3 protein: CASSLVQAPNNSPLHF; D gene: NA; J gene: TRBJ1-6; V gene: TRBV5-1; clone size: NA
CDR3 DNA: TGTGCCAGCAGCAGCAGGCATGAAAAACTGTTTTTT; CDR3 protein: CASSSRHEKLFF; D gene: NA; J gene: TRBJ1-4; V gene: TRBV28; clone size: NA
CDR3 DNA: TGTGCCAGCAGTTATTCTGAGGCGACTAGTCAGTACTTC; CDR3 protein: CASSYSEATSQYF; D gene: NA; J gene: TRBJ2-4; V gene: TRBV6-9; clone size: NA
CDR3 DNA: TGTGCCAGCAGCTTGGGACAGGGAGGAGACAATGAGCAGTTCTTC; CDR3 protein: CASSLGQGGDNEQFF; D gene: NA; J gene: TRBJ2-1; V gene: TRBV5-4; clone size: NA
CDR3 DNA: TGTGCCAGCAGCCTACAGGAAAACACTGAAGCTTTCTTT; CDR3 protein: CASSLQENTEAFF; D gene: NA; J gene: TRBJ1-1; V gene: TRBV2; clone size: NA
CDR3 DNA: TGTGCCACCAGCTTGCGGACTAGCAGAGACAATGAGCAGTTCTTC; CDR3 protein: CATSLRTSRDNEQFF; D gene: TRBD2; J gene: TRBJ2-1; V gene: TRBV15; clone size: NA